Each of the 24 T cell receptor beta chains below was sequenced from the same sample in a study of shared clonotypes between healthy human individuals. Only in-frame clones appear in the TCRdb table, and some are missing; sequencing was by immunoSEQ multiplex PCR. The table has roughly 1 million clones, approximately 76% seen once. Sequencing was done on a sample of memory CD4+ T cells sorted from blood. Subset of the sample: CD45RA-negative fraction. All receptors come from a man in his late teens or twenties in good health.

This clone was detected only a few times. The chain joins TRBV10-3 to TRBJ1-6; 7 bases match TRBD1. V was clipped by 10 bases and J by 6 bases; unmatched bases: 9. The CDR3 length is 14 residues. CDR1 is ENHRY, CDR2 SYGVKD, per germline. In DNA form, the CDR3 reads TGTGCCACCCGACAGGGTTTAGGTAATTCACCCCTCCACTTT. Translating gives CATRQGLGNSPLHF.

This clone was observed a few times. The chain is built from TRBV18 and TRBJ2-7; D gene ambiguous. V lost 3 bases, J lost 3 bases, and 12 bases lay in between. CDR1 and CDR2 (germline): KGHSH, LQKENI. This CDR3 has 14 residues. The CDR3 sequence is CASSPLGGNYEQYF. The CDR3 coding sequence is TGTGCCAGCTCACCTCTGGGCGGAAACTACGAGCAGTACTTC.

The J gene is TRBJ2-7, the V gene TRBV4-1; 9 bases map to TRBD2. The J segment lost 0 bases and the V segment lost 4 bases, leaving 7 bases of the junction unmatched. Germline CDR1 reads MGHRA; CDR2 reads YSYEKL. The CDR3 runs to 16 residues. The CDR3 spells CASSLLTSGRSYEQYF. The DNA of the CDR3 is TGCGCCAGCAGCCTTCTTACTAGCGGGCGCTCCTACGAGCAGTACTTC.

The CDR3, as DNA: TGTGCCAGCAGTAGGATTGCGGGCGGTGAGCAGTTCTTC. Translated: CASSRIAGGEQFF. The chain couples TRBV2 to TRBJ2-1, with D perhaps matching TRBD2 (5 bases). Trimming took 5 bases from V and 9 from J, leaving 14 bases between them. The CDR3 spans 13 residues. The germline V gene has CDR1 SNHLY and CDR2 FYNNEI.

The rearrangement uses TRBV30 and TRBJ1-3; D not resolved. The CDR3 totals 12 residues. In germline, CDR1 is GTSNPN, CDR2 SVGIG (reference sequence). Deletions cut 0 bases from V and 4 bases from J, with 4 bases between. The CDR3 protein is CAWSVEGNTIYF. CDR3 DNA sequence: TGTGCCTGGAGTGTAGAGGGAAACACCATATATTTT.

The chain joins TRBV2 to TRBJ1-5; D possibly corresponds to TRBD1 (5 bases). Trimming removed 7 bases from V and 2 bases from J, with 15 bases in between. The CDR3 loop spans 15 amino acids. The germline V gene has CDR1 SNHLY and CDR2 FYNNEI. The DNA for the CDR3 is TGTGCCAGCATGGCGGGGGGTATCGGCAATCAGCCCCAGCATTTT. Its translation: CASMAGGIGNQPQHF.

The V and J genes are TRBV13 and TRBJ2-7; D may be TRBD2 (6 bases). Germline CDR1 is PRHDT and CDR2 is FYEKMQ (reference sequence). V was clipped by 5 bases and J by 7 bases, with 15 bases between them. CDR3 length: 13 residues. The CDR3 loop is CASSPEGGTEQYF. The CDR3 nucleotides are TGTGCCAGCAGCCCAGAAGGCGGGACGGAGCAGTACTTC.

In its sample, this clone was seen many times. Different DNA sequences within this sample yield the same CDR3. This chain links TRBV4-2 with TRBJ2-5; 8 nucleotides match TRBD2. CDR3 length: 14 residues. V gave up 1 base and J gave up 2 bases; unmatched junction bases: 0. Germline-derived CDR1 and CDR2 are LGHNA and YNFKEQ. CDR3 amino acids: CASSQGGGQETQYF. DNA for the CDR3: TGTGCCAGCAGCCAAGGCGGGGGGCAAGAGACCCAGTACTTC.

The rearrangement uses TRBV2 and TRBJ2-2, with D maybe TRBD1 (6 bases). V lost 7 bases to trimming and J lost 2 bases, with 11 bases between them. CDR1 and CDR2 from the germline V gene are SNHLY and FYNNEI. The CDR3 consists of 14 residues. CDR3 DNA sequence: TGTGCCAGCAAATCGGACAGCAACACCGGGGAGCTGTTTTTT. Translating it yields CASKSDSNTGELFF.

The chain recombines TRBV21-1 with TRBJ2-5; the table calls TRBD2, which could not be checked here. TRBV21-1 corresponds to a pseudogene. CDR3 length: 14 amino acids. CDR3 sequence reads: CASSPSGPQQTQYF. DNA of the CDR3: TGTGCCAGCAGCCCTAGCGGGCCTCAGCAGACCCAGTACTTC.

Details on this clone: Additional DNA sequences in this sample encode the identical CDR3. The genes are TRBV2 and TRBJ2-2; D gene uncertain. V shed 5 bases and J shed 0 bases, with 4 bases lying between them. Germline lookup yields CDR1 SNHLY and CDR2 FYNNEI. CDR3 length equals 13 residues. The CDR3 DNA reads as TGTGCCAGCAGTCGCACGAACACCGGGGAGCTGTTTTTT. This codes for CASSRTNTGELFF.

The gene calls are TRBV5-4 and TRBJ2-5, with TRBD2 matching over 12 bases. The germline gives CDR1 SGHNT, CDR2 YYREEE (reference sequence). The CDR3 extends over 16 amino acids. Trimming removed 0 bases from V and 5 bases from J; junction bases left unmatched: 5. The chain's CDR3 is CASSLGLAGDAETQYF. In nucleotides, the CDR3 is TGTGCCAGCAGCTTGGGACTAGCGGGAGACGCGGAGACCCAGTACTTC. The full variable domain, in which reference TRBV5-4 and TRBJ2-5 provide the parts outside the CDR3, is ETGVTQSPTHLIKTRGQQVTLRCSSQSGHNTVSWYQQALGQGPQFIFQYYREEENGRGNFPPRFSGLQFPNYSSELNVNALELDDSALYLCASSLGLAGDAETQYFGPGTRLLVL.

The chain is built from TRBV10-2 and TRBJ2-2; 8 bases agree with TRBD1. The CDR3 has 16 amino acids. Losses at the gene ends were 0 bases for V and 5 bases for J; bases not matched to a gene: 5. The germline CDR1 and CDR2 sequences are WSHSY and SAAADI. The CDR3 loop reads CASSESQGARTGELFF. CDR3 in DNA: TGCGCCAGCAGTGAGTCGCAGGGGGCGCGAACCGGGGAGCTGTTTTTT.

DNA of the CDR3: TGTGCCAGCAGCCCTCCACATAGCGGGGGCCCTTACAATGAGCAGTTCTTC. Translated, it gives CASSPPHSGGPYNEQFF. The chain has TRBV5-4 and TRBJ2-1, with 9 bases matching TRBD2. This CDR3 contains 17 residues. V shed 4 bases and J 4 bases; nucleotides not matched to a gene: 12. Germline CDR1 SGHNT, CDR2 YYREEE (reference sequence). The variable domain in full, completed from reference TRBV5-4 and TRBJ2-1, reads ETGVTQSPTHLIKTRGQQVTLRCSSQSGHNTVSWYQQALGQGPQFIFQYYREEENGRGNFPPRFSGLQFPNYSSELNVNALELDDSALYLCASSPPHSGGPYNEQFFGPGTRLTVL.

V gene TRBV27 combines with J gene TRBJ2-1; 9 bases agree with TRBD1. The junction had 10 bases not matched to a gene; V was cut back by 7 bases and J by 12 bases. CDR3 length: 13 residues. Germline V gives CDR1 MNHEY, CDR2 SMNVEV (reference sequence). In nucleotides, the CDR3 is TGTGCCAGCACCGGGACAGGGTGGCCTGTGCAGTTCTTC. As protein: CASTGTGWPVQFF.

This clone was observed once. The chain couples TRBV11-1 to TRBJ2-7, with no clear D. In germline, CDR1 is SGHAT, CDR2 FQDESV (reference sequence). The CDR3 is 11 residues long. Trimming removed 3 bases from V and 7 bases from J, with 7 bases in between. The DNA of the CDR3 is TGTGCCAGCAGCTTCGAAGGGGAGCAGTACTTC. Translation: CASSFEGEQYF.

This clone was seen a few times. The same CDR3 is also encoded by other DNA sequences in this sample. J is TRBJ2-2 and V is TRBV9; D gene uncertain. The CDR3 spans 16 residues. Trimming cost V 0 bases and J 0 bases, with 9 bases left between them. The germline gives CDR1 SGDLS, CDR2 YYNGEE. Here the CDR3 DNA reads TGTGCCAGCAGCGTAGCGGCTAACGCGAACACCGGGGAGCTGTTTTTT. Its translation is CASSVAANANTGELFF.

CDR3 residues: CASSYTGQGFYGYTF. The CDR3 bases are TGTGCCAGCAGTTACACGGGACAGGGTTTCTATGGCTACACCTTC. The chain links TRBV6-6 to TRBJ1-2; 9 bases are shared with TRBD1. The J segment lost 4 bases and the V segment lost 2 bases, leaving 5 bases of the junction unmatched. The CDR3 contains 15 residues. CDR1 and CDR2 from the germline V gene are MNHNY and SVGAGI (reference sequence).

This clone has just one count. The chain has TRBV5-1 and TRBJ1-1; D might be TRBD1 (5 bases). Germline CDR1 is SGHRS and CDR2 is YFSETQ. V lost 3 bases and J lost 4, with 13 bases in between. The CDR3 sequence is 14 residues long. The CDR3 is CASSSRAGGTEAFF. CDR3 bases: TGCGCCAGCAGCTCCCGAGCGGGGGGCACTGAAGCTTTCTTT.

The chain has TRBV7-2 and TRBJ1-1; D not resolved. Germline assignment: CDR1 SGHTA and CDR2 FQGNSA. The CDR3 has 14 amino acids. With 5 bases removed from V and 0 bases from J, the gap between germline ends came to 10 bases. The CDR3: CASSPSGLNTEAFF. CDR3 sequence (DNA): TGTGCCAGCAGCCCCAGTGGTTTGAACACTGAAGCTTTCTTT.

The V call is TRBV27, the J call TRBJ2-5, with D perhaps matching TRBD2 (6 bases). V lost 5 bases and J lost 3, with 16 bases in between. The CDR3 consists of 15 residues. In germline, CDR1 is MNHEY, CDR2 SMNVEV (reference sequence). CDR3 nucleotide sequence: TGTGCCAGCAGTGACTGGGGGGTGCCGAAAGAGACCCAGTACTTC. Translating it yields CASSDWGVPKETQYF.

On this clone itself: A read error may explain this, as a much larger clone is one base away. This chain connects TRBV10-2 to TRBJ2-1, with D possibly being TRBD2 (6 bases). The CDR3 totals 17 residues. Germline V CDR1 and CDR2: WSHSY, SAAADI. This CDR3 is CASSVMSGWGTYNGQFF. DNA for the CDR3: TGCGCCAGCAGTGTTATGAGCGGGTGGGGGACCTACAATGGGCAGTTCTTC.

As for this clone: A read error may explain this, as a much larger clone is one base away. The genes are TRBV6-1 and TRBJ2-1; D call uncertain. The CDR3 totals 11 residues. The V gene's germline CDR1 is MNHNS and CDR2 SASEGT. Trimming pared 4 bases from V and 5 bases from J, leaving 3 bases between. The CDR3 protein is CASSGHNEQFF. The CDR3 nucleotides are TGTGCCAGCAGTGGGCACAATGAGCAGTTCTTC.

A word on this clone: The same CDR3 is also encoded by other DNA sequences in this sample. This chain joins TRBV19 and TRBJ2-3, with 8 bases aligning to TRBD1. The CDR3 sequence is 15 residues long. Trimming at V came to 5 bases and at J to 2 bases, leaving 6 bases not matched to a gene. Germline assignment: CDR1 LNHDA and CDR2 SQIVND (reference sequence). CDR3 loop: CASSPRTGNTDTQYF. The CDR3 DNA reads as TGTGCCAGTAGTCCAAGGACAGGGAACACAGATACGCAGTATTTT.